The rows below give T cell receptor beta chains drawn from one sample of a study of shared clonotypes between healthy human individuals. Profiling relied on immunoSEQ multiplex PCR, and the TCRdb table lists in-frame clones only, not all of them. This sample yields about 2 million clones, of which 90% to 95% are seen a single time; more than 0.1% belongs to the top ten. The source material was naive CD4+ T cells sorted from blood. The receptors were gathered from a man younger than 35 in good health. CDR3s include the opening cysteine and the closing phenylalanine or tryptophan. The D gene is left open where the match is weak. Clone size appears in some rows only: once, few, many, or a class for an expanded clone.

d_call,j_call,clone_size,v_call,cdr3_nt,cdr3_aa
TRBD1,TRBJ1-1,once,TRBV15,TGTGCCACCAGCAGGGACAGGGTAATCACTGAAGCTTTCTTT,CATSRDRVITEAFF
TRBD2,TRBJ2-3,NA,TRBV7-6,TGTGCCAGCAGCCTCGGACTAGACACAGATACGCAGTATTTT,CASSLGLDTDTQYF
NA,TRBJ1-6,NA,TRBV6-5,TGTGCCAGCAGTTACGTAGGGGGTAATAATTCACCCCTCCACTTT,CASSYVGGNNSPLHF
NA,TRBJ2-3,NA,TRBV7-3,TGTGCCAGCTCCTCCGGGGACACCACAGATACGCAGTATTTT,CASSSGDTTDTQYF
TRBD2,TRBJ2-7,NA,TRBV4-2,TGTGCCAGCAGCCAAGCAAGCGGGGGGTTCGAGCAGTACTTC,CASSQASGGFEQYF
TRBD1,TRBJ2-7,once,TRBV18,TGTGCCAGCTCACCACCGGACAGGGTTGGGCAGTACTTC,CASSPPDRVGQYF
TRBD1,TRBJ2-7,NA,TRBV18,TGTGCCAGCTCACCCGGGACAGAAACCTACGAGCAGTACTTC,CASSPGTETYEQYF
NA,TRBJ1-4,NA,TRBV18,TGTGCCAGCTCACAACTCGGGACACCAACTAATGAAAAGCTGTTTTTT,CASSQLGTPTNEKLFF
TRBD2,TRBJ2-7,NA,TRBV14,TGTGCCAGCAGCACGACTAGCGGGAGGGCCACGTCCCGCGAGCAGTACTTC,CASSTTSGRATSREQYF
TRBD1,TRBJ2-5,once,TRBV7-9,TGTGCCAGCAGCGGGCCGGGACAGGTGGTAGAGACCCAGTACTTC,CASSGPGQVVETQYF
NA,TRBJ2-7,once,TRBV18,TGTGCCAGCTCCCCTAGTCCGATAATCTACGAGCAGTACTTC,CASSPSPIIYEQYF
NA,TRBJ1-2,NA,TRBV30,TGTGCCTGGAGTACCGGAGTGCATGGCTATGGCTACACCTTC,CAWSTGVHGYGYTF
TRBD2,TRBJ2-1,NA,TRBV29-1,TGCAGCGTCAAAGTCACTAGCGGTGGTCGGTTCTTC,CSVKVTSGGRFF
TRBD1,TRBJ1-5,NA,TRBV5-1,TGCGCCAGCAGACGGACAGGGGAGGGCAATCAGCCCCAGCATTTT,CASRRTGEGNQPQHF
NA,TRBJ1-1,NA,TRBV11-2,TGTGCCAGCAGCTTGGGACCGTTTGAAGCTTTCTTT,CASSLGPFEAFF
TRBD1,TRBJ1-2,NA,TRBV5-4,TGTGCCAGCAGCTTGGCCGGCAGGGGGGGCTATGGCTACACCTTC,CASSLAGRGGYGYTF
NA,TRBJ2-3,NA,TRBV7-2,TGTGCCAGCAGCTCTCCCCCCCAGGGAGATACGCAGTATTTT,CASSSPPQGDTQYF
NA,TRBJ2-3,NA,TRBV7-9,TGTGCCAGCAGCCCGTCGACAGGTAGCACAGATACGCAGTATTTT,CASSPSTGSTDTQYF
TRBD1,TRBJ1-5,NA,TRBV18,TGTGCCAGCTCACCAGGGACAGGGGGTACGAGCAATCAGCCCCAGCATTTT,CASSPGTGGTSNQPQHF
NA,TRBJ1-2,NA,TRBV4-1,TGCGCCAGCAGCCAAGGGTCTGGGTTTAACTATGGCTACACCTTC,CASSQGSGFNYGYTF
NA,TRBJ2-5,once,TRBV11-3,TGTGCCAGCAGCTTGGACGTGTGGGAGACCCAGTACTTC,CASSLDVWETQYF
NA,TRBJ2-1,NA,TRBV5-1,TGCGCCAGCAGCTTGCTAGGCCAATCCTACAATGAGCAGTTCTTC,CASSLLGQSYNEQFF
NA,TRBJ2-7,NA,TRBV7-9,TGTGCCAGCAGGGCTAGCAACCTATACGAGCAGTACTTC,CASRASNLYEQYF
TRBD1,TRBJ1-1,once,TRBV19,TGTGCCAGTAAAAGGGGACAGGGACGTGGGACTGAAGCTTTCTTT,CASKRGQGRGTEAFF
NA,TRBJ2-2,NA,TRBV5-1,TGCGCCAGCAGCTTGGTACCGCAGGGAAACACCGGGGAGCTGTTTTTT,CASSLVPQGNTGELFF